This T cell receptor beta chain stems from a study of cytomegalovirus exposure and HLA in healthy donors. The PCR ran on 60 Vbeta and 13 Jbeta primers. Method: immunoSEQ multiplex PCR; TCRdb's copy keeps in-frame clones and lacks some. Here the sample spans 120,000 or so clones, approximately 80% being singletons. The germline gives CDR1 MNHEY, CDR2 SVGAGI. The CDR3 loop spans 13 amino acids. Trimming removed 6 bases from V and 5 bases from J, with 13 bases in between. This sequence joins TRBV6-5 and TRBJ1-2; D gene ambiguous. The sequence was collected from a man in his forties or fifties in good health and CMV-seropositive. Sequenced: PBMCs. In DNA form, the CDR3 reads TGTGCCAGCAGGTCGGCGGCGGGTTATGGCTACACCTTC. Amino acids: CASRSAAGYGYTF.